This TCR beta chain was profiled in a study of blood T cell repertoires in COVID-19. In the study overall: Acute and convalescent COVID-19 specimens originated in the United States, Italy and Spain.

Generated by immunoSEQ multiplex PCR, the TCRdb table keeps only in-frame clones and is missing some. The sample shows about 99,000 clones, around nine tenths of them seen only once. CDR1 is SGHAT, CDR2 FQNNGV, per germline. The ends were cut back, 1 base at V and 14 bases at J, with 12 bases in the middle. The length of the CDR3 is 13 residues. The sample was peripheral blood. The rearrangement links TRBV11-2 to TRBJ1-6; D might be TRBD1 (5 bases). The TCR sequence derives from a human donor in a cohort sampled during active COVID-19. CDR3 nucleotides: TGTGCCAGCAGCTTAGTTGCAGGGAGGACCCTCCACTTT. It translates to CASSLVAGRTLHF.